This T cell receptor beta chain comes out of a study of tissue T cells after allogeneic stem cell transplantation. Study observations and caveats: Alloreactivity or antigen specificity of tissue TCRs was not determined; some clones might be host cells. Anatomically similar tissues had similar TCR repertoires within each patient. In patients and mice, blood and spleen missed much of tissue repertoire. Few T cell clones were shared across patients, but motif clusters showed tissue-specific shared signatures.

In this sample, this clone turned up a few times. Its target is not known. The genes and germline here are from mouse. The sequenced fragment ends 1 residue before the CDR3 boundary, so the rest is inferred from the germline J gene. CDR3 length: 14 amino acids. J lost 3 bases, V lost 4 bases, and 3 bases had no gene match. CDR1 and CDR2 from the germline V gene are LGHDT and YNNKQL (reference sequence). The method was immunoSEQ multiplex PCR; TCRdb's version includes in-frame clones alone and lacks a portion of them. The data show 15,000 to 20,000 clones, around 70% seen once. The sequence came from a female BALB/c mouse in good health. As its MHC haplotype, the strain has H2-d. The rearrangement joins TRBV4 to TRBJ2-7; 10 bases are shared with TRBD2. The material sequenced was spleen. CDR3 DNA (partial): TGTGCCAGCAGCTTAGGACTGGGGGACTATGAACAGTAC. This codes for CASSLGLGDYEQY. The whole CDR3 is CASSLGLGDYEQYF.